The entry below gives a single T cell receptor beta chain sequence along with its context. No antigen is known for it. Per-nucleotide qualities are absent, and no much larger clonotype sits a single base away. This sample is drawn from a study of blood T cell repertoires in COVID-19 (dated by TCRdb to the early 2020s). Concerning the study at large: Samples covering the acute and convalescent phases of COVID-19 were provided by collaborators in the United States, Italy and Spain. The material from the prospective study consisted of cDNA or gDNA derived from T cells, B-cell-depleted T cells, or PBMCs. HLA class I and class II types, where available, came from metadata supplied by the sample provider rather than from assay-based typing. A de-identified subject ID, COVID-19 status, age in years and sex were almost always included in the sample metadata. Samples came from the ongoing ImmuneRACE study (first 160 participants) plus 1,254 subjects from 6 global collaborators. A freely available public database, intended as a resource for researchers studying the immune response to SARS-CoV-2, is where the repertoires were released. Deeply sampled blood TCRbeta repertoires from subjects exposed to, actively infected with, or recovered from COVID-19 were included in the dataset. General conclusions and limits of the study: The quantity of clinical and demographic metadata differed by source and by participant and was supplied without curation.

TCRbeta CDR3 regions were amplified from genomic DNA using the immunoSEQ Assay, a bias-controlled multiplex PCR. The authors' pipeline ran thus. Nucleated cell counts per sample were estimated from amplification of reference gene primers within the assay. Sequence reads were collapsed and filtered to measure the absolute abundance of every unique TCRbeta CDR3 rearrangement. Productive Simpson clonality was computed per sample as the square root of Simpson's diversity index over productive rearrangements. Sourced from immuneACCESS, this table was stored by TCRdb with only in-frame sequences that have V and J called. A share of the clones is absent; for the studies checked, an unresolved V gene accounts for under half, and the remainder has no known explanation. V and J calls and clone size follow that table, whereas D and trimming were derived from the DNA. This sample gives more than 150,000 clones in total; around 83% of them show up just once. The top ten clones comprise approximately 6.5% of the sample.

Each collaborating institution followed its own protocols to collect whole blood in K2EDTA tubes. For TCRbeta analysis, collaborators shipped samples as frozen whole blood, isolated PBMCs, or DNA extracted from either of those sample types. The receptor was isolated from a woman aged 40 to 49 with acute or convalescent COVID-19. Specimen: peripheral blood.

The nucleotide sequence reads as follows: TGTGCCAGGGCCACAAGGCGGGGGGCCGCGGAGACCCAGTACTTC. It specifies CARATRRGAAETQYF. Here the chain combines TRBV2 and TRBJ2-5; the central 8 bases match TRBD2. From the cysteine up to the phenylalanine, the CDR3 has a length of 15 residues. Only CDR3 DNA remains: 45 bases, in frame from the first base. The germline V end is reduced by 9 bases and the J end by 5 bases; junction bases left unmatched: 14. CDR1 and CDR2 were assigned from the germline V gene as SNHLY and FYNNEI.